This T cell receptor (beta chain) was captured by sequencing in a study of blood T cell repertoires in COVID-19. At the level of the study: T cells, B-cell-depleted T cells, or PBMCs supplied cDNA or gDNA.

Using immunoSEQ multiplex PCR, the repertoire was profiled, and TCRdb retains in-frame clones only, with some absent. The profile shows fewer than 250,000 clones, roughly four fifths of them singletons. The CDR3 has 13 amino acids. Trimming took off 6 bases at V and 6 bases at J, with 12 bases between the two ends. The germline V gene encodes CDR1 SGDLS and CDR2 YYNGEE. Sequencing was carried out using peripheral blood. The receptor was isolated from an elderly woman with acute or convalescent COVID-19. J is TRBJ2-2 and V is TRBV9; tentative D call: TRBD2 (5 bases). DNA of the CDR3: TGTGCCAGCACCCCGGACTGGTCCGGGGAGCTGTTTTTT. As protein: CASTPDWSGELFF.